The source of this T cell receptor beta chain is a study of CD8 T cells in ankylosing spondylitis. This clonotype was counted at least ten times. Germline lookup yields CDR1 SGDLS and CDR2 YYNGEE. Trimming cost V 0 bases and J 8 bases; bases outside gene matches: 13. The CDR3 spans 16 residues. Quantitative barcoded 5'-RACE was used to prepare TCR beta libraries. TCRdb ran MiXCR on the 5' RACE reads and lists one entry per CDR3 protein. The data contain approximately 12,000 distinct CDR3 sequences, roughly 3% of them seen just once; the ten biggest clones take up just under 9%. The sample was blood, either unsorted or a sorted T cell fraction (not recorded which). The clonotype was recovered from a male donor with ankylosing spondylitis or in good health (not recorded which). The rearrangement links TRBV9 to TRBJ1-2, with 7 positions matching TRBD1. The CDR3 coding sequence is TGTGCCAGCAGCGTAGCTGGTTCAGGGGGAGCGATCGGCTACACCTTC. Translated: CASSVAGSGGAIGYTF.